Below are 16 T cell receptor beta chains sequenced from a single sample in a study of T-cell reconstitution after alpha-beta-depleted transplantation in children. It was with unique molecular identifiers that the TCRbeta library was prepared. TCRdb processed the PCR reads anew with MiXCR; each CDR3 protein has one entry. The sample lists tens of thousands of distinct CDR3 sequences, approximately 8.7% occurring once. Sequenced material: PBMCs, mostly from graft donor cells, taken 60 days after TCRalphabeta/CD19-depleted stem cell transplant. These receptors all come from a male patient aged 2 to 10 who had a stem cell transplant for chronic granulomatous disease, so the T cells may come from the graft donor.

The CDR3 nucleotides are TGTGCCAGCAGTTTGATCGGGGGGCCAATTAGCGAGCAGTACTTC. This sequence encodes CASSLIGGPISEQYF. J is TRBJ2-7 and V is TRBV27, with TRBD2 as a possible D gene (7 bases). V was shortened by 3 bases and J by 6 bases, with 18 bases between the two germline ends. Germline V lookup: CDR1 MNHEY, CDR2 SMNVEV (reference sequence). The CDR3 is 15 residues long.

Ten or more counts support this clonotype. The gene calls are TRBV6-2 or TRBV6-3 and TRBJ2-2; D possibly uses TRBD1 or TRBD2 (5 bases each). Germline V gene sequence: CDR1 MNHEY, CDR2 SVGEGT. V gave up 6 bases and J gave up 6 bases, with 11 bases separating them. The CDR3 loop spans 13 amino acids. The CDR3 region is CASSPGAPGELFF. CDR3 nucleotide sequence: TGTGCCAGCAGCCCCGGGGCCCCCGGGGAGCTGTTTTTT.

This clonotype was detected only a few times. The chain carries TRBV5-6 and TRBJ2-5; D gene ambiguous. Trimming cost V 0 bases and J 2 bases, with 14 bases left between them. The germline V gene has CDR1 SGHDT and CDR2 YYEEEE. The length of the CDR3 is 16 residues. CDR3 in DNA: TGTGCCAGCAGCTTGGCCGGGTCCGCCGCACAAGAGACCCAGTACTTC. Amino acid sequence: CASSLAGSAAQETQYF.

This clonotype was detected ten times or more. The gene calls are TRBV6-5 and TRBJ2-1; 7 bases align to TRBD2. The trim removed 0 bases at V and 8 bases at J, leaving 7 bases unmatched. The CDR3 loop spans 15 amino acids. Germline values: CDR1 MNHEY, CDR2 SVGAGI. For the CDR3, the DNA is TGTGCCAGCAGTTACTCGAGGACTAGTAAATATGAGCAGTTCTTC. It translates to CASSYSRTSKYEQFF.

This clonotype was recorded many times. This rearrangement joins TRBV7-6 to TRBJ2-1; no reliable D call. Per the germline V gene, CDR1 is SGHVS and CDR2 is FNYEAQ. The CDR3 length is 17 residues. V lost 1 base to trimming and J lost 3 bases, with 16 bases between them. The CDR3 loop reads CASSLGKGVVGYNEQFF. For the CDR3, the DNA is TGTGCCAGCAGCTTAGGCAAGGGCGTCGTTGGCTACAATGAGCAGTTCTTC.

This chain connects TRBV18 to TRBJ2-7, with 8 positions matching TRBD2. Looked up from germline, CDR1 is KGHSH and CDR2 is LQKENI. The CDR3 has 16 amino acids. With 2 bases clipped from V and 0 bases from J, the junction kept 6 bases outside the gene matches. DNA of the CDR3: TGTGCCAGCTCACCAACGGGAGGGACCCCCTCCTACGAGCAGTACTTC. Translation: CASSPTGGTPSYEQYF.

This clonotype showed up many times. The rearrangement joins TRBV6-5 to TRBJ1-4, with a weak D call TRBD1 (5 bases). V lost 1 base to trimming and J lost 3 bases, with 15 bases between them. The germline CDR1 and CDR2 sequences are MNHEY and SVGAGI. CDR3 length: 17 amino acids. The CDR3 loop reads CASSYYPSPGPNEKLFF. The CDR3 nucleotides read TGTGCCAGCAGTTACTACCCCTCTCCAGGGCCTAATGAAAAACTGTTTTTT.

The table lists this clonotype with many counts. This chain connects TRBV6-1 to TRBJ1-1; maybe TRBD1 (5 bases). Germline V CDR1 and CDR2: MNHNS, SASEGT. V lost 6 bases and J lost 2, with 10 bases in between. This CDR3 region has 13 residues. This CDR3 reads CASREQVNTEAFF. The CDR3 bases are TGTGCCAGCAGAGAACAGGTTAACACTGAAGCTTTCTTT.

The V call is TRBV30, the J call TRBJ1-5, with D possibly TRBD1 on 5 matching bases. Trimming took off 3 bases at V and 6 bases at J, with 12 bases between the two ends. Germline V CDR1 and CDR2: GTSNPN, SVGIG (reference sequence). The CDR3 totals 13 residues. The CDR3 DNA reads TGTGCCTGGAGCCCAGGGTGGGGTCAGCCCCAGCATTTT. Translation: CAWSPGWGQPQHF. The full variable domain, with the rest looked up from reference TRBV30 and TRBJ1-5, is SQTIHQWPATLVQPVGSPLSLECTVEGTSNPNLYWYRQAAGRGLQLLFYSVGIGQISSEVPQNLSASRPQDRQFILSSKKLLLSDSGFYLCAWSPGWGQPQHFGDGTRLSIL.

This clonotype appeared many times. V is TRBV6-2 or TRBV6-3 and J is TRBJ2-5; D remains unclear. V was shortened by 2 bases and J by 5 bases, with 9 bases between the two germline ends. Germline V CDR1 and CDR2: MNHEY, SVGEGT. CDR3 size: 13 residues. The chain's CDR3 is CASSYKHSETQYF. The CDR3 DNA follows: TGTGCCAGCAGTTACAAACATTCGGAGACCCAGTACTTC.

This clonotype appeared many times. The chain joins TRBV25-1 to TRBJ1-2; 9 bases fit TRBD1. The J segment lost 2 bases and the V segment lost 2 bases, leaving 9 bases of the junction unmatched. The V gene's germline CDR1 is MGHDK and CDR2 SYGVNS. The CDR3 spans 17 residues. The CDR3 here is CASSEQNTGGANYGYTF. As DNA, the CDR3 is TGTGCCAGCAGTGAACAGAATACAGGGGGCGCAAACTATGGCTACACCTTC.

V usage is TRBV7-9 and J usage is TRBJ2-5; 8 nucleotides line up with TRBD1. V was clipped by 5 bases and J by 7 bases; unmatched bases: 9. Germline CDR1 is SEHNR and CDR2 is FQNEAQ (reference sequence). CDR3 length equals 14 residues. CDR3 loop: CASSPRTGSGTQYF. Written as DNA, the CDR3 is TGTGCCAGCAGCCCTCGGACAGGGTCGGGGACCCAGTACTTC.

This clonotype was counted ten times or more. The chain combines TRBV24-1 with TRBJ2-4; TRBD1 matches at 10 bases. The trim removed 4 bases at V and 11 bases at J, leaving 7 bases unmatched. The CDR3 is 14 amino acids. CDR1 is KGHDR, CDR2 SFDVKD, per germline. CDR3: CATSDSSGTGVQYF. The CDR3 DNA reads TGTGCCACCAGTGACTCATCCGGGACAGGGGTTCAGTACTTC.

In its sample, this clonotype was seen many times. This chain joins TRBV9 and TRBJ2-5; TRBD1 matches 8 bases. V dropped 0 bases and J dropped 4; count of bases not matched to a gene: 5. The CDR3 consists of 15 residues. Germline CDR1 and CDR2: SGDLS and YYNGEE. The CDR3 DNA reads TGTGCCAGCAGCGTAGACGGACAGGGCAGAGAGACCCAGTACTTC. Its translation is CASSVDGQGRETQYF.

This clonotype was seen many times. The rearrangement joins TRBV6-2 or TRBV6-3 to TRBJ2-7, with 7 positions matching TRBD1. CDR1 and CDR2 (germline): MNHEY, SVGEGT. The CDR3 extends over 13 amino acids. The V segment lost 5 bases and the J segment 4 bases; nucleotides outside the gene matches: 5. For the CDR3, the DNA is TGTGCCAGCAGTCGACAGGGAAATTACGAGCAGTACTTC. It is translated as CASSRQGNYEQYF.

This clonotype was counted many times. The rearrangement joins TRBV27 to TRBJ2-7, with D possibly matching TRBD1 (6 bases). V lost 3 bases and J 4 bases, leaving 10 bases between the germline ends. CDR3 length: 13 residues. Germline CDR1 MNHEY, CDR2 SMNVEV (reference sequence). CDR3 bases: TGTGCCAGCAGTTTCTCCGGACAGTACGAGCAGTACTTC. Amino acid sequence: CASSFSGQYEQYF.